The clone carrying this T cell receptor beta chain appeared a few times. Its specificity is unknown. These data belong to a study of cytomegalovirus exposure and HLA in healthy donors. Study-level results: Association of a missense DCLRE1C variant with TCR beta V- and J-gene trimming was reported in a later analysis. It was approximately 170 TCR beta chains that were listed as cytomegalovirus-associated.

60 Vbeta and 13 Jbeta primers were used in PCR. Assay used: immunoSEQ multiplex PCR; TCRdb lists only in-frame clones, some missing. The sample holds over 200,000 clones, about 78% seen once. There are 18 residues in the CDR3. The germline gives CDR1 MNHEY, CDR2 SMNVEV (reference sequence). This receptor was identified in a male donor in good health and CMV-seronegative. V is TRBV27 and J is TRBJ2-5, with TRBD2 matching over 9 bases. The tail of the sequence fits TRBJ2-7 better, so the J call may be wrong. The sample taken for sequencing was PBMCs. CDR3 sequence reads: CASSLSDPSGIPSYEQYF. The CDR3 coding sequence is TGTGCCAGCAGTTTATCGGACCCTAGCGGGATACCTTCCTACGAGCAGTACTTC.